This T cell receptor (beta chain) appears in the sequencing data of a study of cytomegalovirus exposure and HLA in healthy donors. At the level of the study: Falling in the Caucasian-associated ancestry cluster were 80% to 85% of under 500 genotyped donors.

Trimming took 4 bases from V and 3 from J; bases not matched to a gene: 5. The CDR3 length is 15 residues. Germline V lookup: CDR1 MNHNS, CDR2 SASEGT. Both 60 Vbeta primers and 13 Jbeta primers went into the PCR. Here immunoSEQ multiplex PCR was the method, and the copy in TCRdb shows in-frame clones only, minus some. This table has tens of thousands of clones, approximately 80% appearing once. A note on this clone: As yet, its antigen is unknown.

Broader study findings: Later, an analysis found that common viral pathogens appeared to be linked with several of the most significant clusters. Segments of the TCR beta V type were, in most cases, productive about 87% or about 30% of the time in an earlier analysis.

The source of this sequence is a woman in her thirties in good health and CMV-seronegative. The source material was PBMCs. This chain joins TRBV6-1 and TRBJ1-1; 10 bases map to TRBD1. CDR3 nucleotide sequence: TGTGCCAGCAGTGGGGTCGGGACAGGGGACACTGAAGCTTTCTTT. It is translated as CASSGVGTGDTEAFF.